Below, 25 T cell receptor beta chains from the same sample are listed, as sequenced in a study of prognosis after radiotherapy for stage I lung cancer. The study amplified the TCR beta CDR3 region from genomic DNA. This amplification was carried out by two rounds of multiplex PCR. Specific primers for each TRBV and TRBJ gene were what first-round PCR used. TCRdb itself ran the multiplex PCR reads through MiXCR, one entry per CDR3 protein. Seen here are approximately 51,000 distinct CDR3 sequences, 30% to 35% observed once, and the top ten hold 9.2%. The input for sequencing was PBMCs, taken before or after stereotactic body radiation therapy (not recorded which). Receptors were obtained from a donor older than 45 with non-small cell lung cancer.

This clonotype has at least ten counts. V is TRBV12-3 or TRBV12-4 and J is TRBJ1-1; maybe TRBD1 (6 bases). The CDR3 is made up of 14 amino acids. V lost 4 bases and J 5 bases, leaving 14 bases between the germline ends. The CDR3 nucleotides read TGTGCCAGCAGTTCGTCAACCAGGGGAACTGAAGCTTTCTTT. Encoded protein: CASSSSTRGTEAFF.

In regard to this clonotype: A read error may produce the germline difference seen at one junction end. The chain has TRBV7-3 and TRBJ2-2; TRBD2 agrees at 8 bases. This CDR3 region has 16 residues. Germline V CDR1 and CDR2: SGHTA, FQGTGA. The CDR3 region has the DNA TGTGCCAGCAGCTTAAATAGCGGGATTAACACCGGTGAGCTGTTTTTT. Its protein product is CASSLNSGINTGELFF.

As regards this clonotype: A clone one base away is much larger, so this may be a read error. The rearrangement joins TRBV6-2 or TRBV6-3 to TRBJ2-7; TRBD1 aligns across 9 bases. The length of the CDR3 is 12 residues. The V and J ends lost 5 bases and 12 bases, in that order; junction bases with no gene match: 8. Per the germline V gene, CDR1 is MNHEY and CDR2 is SVGEGT. The CDR3 region is CASSPGQGNTYF. CDR3 coding DNA: TGTGCCAGCAGTCCGGGACAGGGCAATACGTACTTC.

The sample holds many counts of this clonotype. The chain employs TRBV20-1 and TRBJ2-7; 9 nucleotides align to TRBD2. The CDR3 is 15 amino acids. Germline V gene lookup returns CDR1 DFQATT and CDR2 SNEGSKA (reference sequence). Unmatched junction bases numbered 11, after V lost 7 bases and J lost 1 base. The CDR3 bases are TGCAGTGTTGGGGGGGCGGGAGGGATATCCTACGAGCAGTACTTC. This sequence encodes CSVGGAGGISYEQYF.

Concerning this clonotype itself: The junction differs from germline at one of its ends, possibly a read error. V and J are TRBV19 and TRBJ2-2, with 8 positions matching TRBD2. Germline V gives CDR1 LNHDA, CDR2 SQIVND (reference sequence). The CDR3 sequence is 17 residues long. In DNA form, the CDR3 reads TGTGCCAGTAGTCCCCTCGGGAGGGCCCGGAACACCGGCGAGCTGTTTTTT. Its translation: CASSPLGRARNTGELFF. The entire variable domain, with the rest obtained from reference TRBV19 and TRBJ2-2, is as follows: DGGITQSPKYLFRKEGQNVTLSCEQNLNHDAMYWYRQDPGQGLRLIYYSQIVNDFQKGDIAEGYSVSREKKESFPLTVTSAQKNPTAFYLCASSPLGRARNTGELFFGEGSRLTVL.

On this clonotype: With a far larger clone one base away, a read error is the likely cause. The J gene is TRBJ1-5, the V gene TRBV6-9; no clear D. V dropped 2 bases and J dropped 0 bases, with 8 bases sitting between them. Germline assignment: CDR1 MNHGY and CDR2 SVAAGI. CDR3 size: 15 residues. CDR3 loop: CASSYGPLSNQPQHF. The CDR3 DNA reads TGTGCCAGCAGTTATGGGCCTCTTAGCAATCAGCCCCAGCATTTT.

With respect to this clonotype: The junction and the germline gene differ at one end; a read error may be behind it. The rearrangement links TRBV4-1 to TRBJ2-1; D is possibly TRBD1 or TRBD2 (7 bases each). The CDR3 runs to 16 residues. Germline V gives CDR1 MGHRA, CDR2 YSYEKL. The CDR3 DNA sequence: TGCGCCAGCAGCCCTCGACAGGGAGGGTCCTACAATGATCAGTTCTTC. The encoded protein is CASSPRQGGSYNDQFF.

The sample holds one count of this clonotype. The chain has TRBV20-1 and TRBJ2-1; D ambiguous. CDR1 is DFQATT and CDR2 is SNEGSKA in the germline V gene (reference sequence). The CDR3 runs to 12 residues. V lost 3 bases to trimming and J lost 16 bases, with 19 bases between them. The CDR3 coding sequence is TGCAGTGCTAGTGTTAGAGGTGGTGATCATTTCTTC. Amino acid sequence: CSASVRGGDHFF.

This clonotype occurred many times. J is TRBJ2-3 and V is TRBV5-1, with D possibly being TRBD1 or TRBD2 (5 bases each). Germline lookup yields CDR1 SGHRS and CDR2 YFSETQ. The V end lost 0 bases, the J end lost 6 bases, and 8 bases lay between the germline ends. CDR3 size: 13 residues. CDR3 protein: CASSLAGRDTQYF. CDR3 DNA sequence: TGCGCCAGCAGCTTGGCGGGGCGGGATACGCAGTATTTT. Complete variable domain (other parts from reference TRBV5-1 and TRBJ2-3): KAGVTQTPRYLIKTRGQQVTLSCSPISGHRSVSWYQQTPGQGLQFLFEYFSETQRNKGNFPGRFSGRQFSNSRSEMNVSTLELGDSALYLCASSLAGRDTQYFGPGTRLTVL.

This clonotype was picked up many times. V gene TRBV20-1 combines with J gene TRBJ1-1, with 9 bases that match TRBD1. Trimming cost V 1 base and J 2 bases; bases outside gene matches: 17. The CDR3 totals 19 residues. Germline V gene data show CDR1 as DFQATT and CDR2 as SNEGSKA (reference sequence). This CDR3 reads CSARGGGQGTGGGNTEAFF. Here the CDR3 DNA reads TGCAGTGCTAGAGGAGGGGGACAGGGAACAGGAGGTGGTAACACTGAAGCTTTCTTT.

The chain uses TRBV7-2 and TRBJ2-7; D is perhaps TRBD1 (5 bases). In germline, CDR1 is SGHTA, CDR2 FQGNSA. This CDR3 has 14 residues. V was shortened by 6 bases and J by 0 bases, with 12 bases between the two germline ends. The CDR3 nucleotides read TGTGCCAGCAGTCCGGACACCCGCTCCTACGAGCAGTACTTC. Translating it yields CASSPDTRSYEQYF. The variable domain in full, completed from reference TRBV7-2 and TRBJ2-7, reads GAGVSQSPSNKVTEKGKDVELRCDPISGHTALYWYRQSLGQGLEFLIYFQGNSAPDKSGLPSDRFSAERTGGSVSTLTIQRTQQEDSAVYLCASSPDTRSYEQYFGPGTRLTVT.

This clonotype was counted ten times or more. The V call is TRBV5-1, the J call TRBJ2-1; 11 bases line up with TRBD1. Germline CDR1 is SGHRS and CDR2 is YFSETQ. The CDR3 runs 15 residues. The trim removed 4 bases at V and 6 bases at J, leaving 6 bases unmatched. The CDR3 nucleotides are TGCGCCAGCAGCACGGGACAGGGGGTAGGCAATGAGCAGTTCTTC. Translating gives CASSTGQGVGNEQFF. Full variable domain (remainder filled in from reference TRBV5-1 and TRBJ2-1): KAGVTQTPRYLIKTRGQQVTLSCSPISGHRSVSWYQQTPGQGLQFLFEYFSETQRNKGNFPGRFSGRQFSNSRSEMNVSTLELGDSALYLCASSTGQGVGNEQFFGPGTRLTVL.

CDR3 sequence: CATSVSGSYQPQHF. In nucleotides, the CDR3 is TGTGCCACCAGTGTATCAGGGTCCTACCAGCCCCAGCATTTT. The chain is built from TRBV24-1 and TRBJ1-5; TRBD1 is a possible D gene (5 bases). Germline V CDR1 and CDR2: KGHDR, SFDVKD. V was clipped by 5 bases and J by 7 bases, with 14 bases between them. The CDR3 is 14 amino acids.

V and J are TRBV6-2 or TRBV6-3 and TRBJ1-5, with 8 bases identical to TRBD1. The CDR3 extends over 14 amino acids. Germline-derived CDR1 and CDR2 are MNHEY and SVGEGT. The J segment lost 5 bases and the V segment lost 7 bases, leaving 7 bases of the junction unmatched. The CDR3 sequence: CASIRTGCDQPQHF. The CDR3 coding sequence is TGTGCCAGCATCAGGACAGGGTGCGATCAGCCCCAGCATTTT.

This clonotype was seen a handful of times. A much more abundant neighbour one base away suggests this may be a read error. The V and J genes are TRBV12-3 or TRBV12-4 and TRBJ2-3; D uncertain. This CDR3 spans 14 amino acids. The ends were cut back, 7 bases at V and 6 bases at J, with 17 bases in the middle. As DNA, the CDR3 is TGTGCCAGCAATTTTCGTCAGGCAATCGATACGCAGTATTTT. It encodes CASNFRQAIDTQYF.

J is TRBJ2-1 and V is TRBV5-1, with 11 bases matching TRBD2. The length of the CDR3 is 14 residues. Germline CDR1 reads SGHRS; CDR2 reads YFSETQ. V lost 9 bases to trimming and J lost 7 bases; unmatched junction nucleotides: 9. The CDR3 sequence: CANTLTSGGNEQFF. In DNA form, the CDR3 reads TGCGCCAACACCCTAACTAGCGGGGGAAATGAGCAGTTCTTC.

In its sample, this clonotype was seen many times. The chain has TRBV18 and TRBJ2-3; D gene uncertain. The CDR3 is made up of 12 amino acids. V lost 7 bases and J lost 4, with 9 bases in between. Per germline, CDR1 KGHSH and CDR2 LQKENI. CDR3 nucleotide sequence: TGTGCCAGCTTCTCCAAGGCAGATACGCAGTATTTT. This encodes CASFSKADTQYF. Looking up the rest from reference TRBV18 and TRBJ2-3 gives the full variable domain: NAGVMQNPRHLVRRRGQEARLRCSPMKGHSHVYWYRQLPEEGLKFMVYLQKENIIDESGMPKERFSAEFPKEGPSILRIQQVVRGDSAAYFCASFSKADTQYFGPGTRLTVL.

At least ten counts were recorded for this clonotype. The chain recombines TRBV6-1 with TRBJ2-5; the match to TRBD2 covers 9 bases. CDR3 size: 16 residues. After removal of 4 bases from V and 7 bases from J, the junction contained 13 bases not matched to a gene. Looked up from germline, CDR1 is MNHNS and CDR2 is SASEGT. In DNA form, the CDR3 reads TGTGCCAGCAGTGGTATGACTAGCGGAGCCCAGGGGACCCAGTACTTC. Residues: CASSGMTSGAQGTQYF.

The sample holds many counts of this clonotype. This rearrangement joins TRBV4-1 to TRBJ1-2; the match to TRBD1 covers 9 bases. Germline V gene data show CDR1 as MGHRA and CDR2 as YSYEKL. V gave up 4 bases and J gave up 4 bases; unmatched junction bases: 7. This CDR3 region has 15 residues. CDR3 sequence reads: CASSPHTGGAYGYTF. CDR3 nucleotides: TGCGCCAGCAGCCCACACACAGGGGGCGCCTATGGCTACACCTTC.

This clonotype has a count of ten or more. The CDR3 DNA reads TGTGCCAGCAGTTACGATAGGAGGTGGCCCCAGCATTTT. It encodes CASSYDRRWPQHF. V usage is TRBV6-2 or TRBV6-3 and J usage is TRBJ1-5; D is undetermined. The V and J ends lost 2 bases and 9 bases respectively, with 11 bases between them. The CDR3 consists of 13 residues. Germline lookup yields CDR1 MNHEY and CDR2 SVGEGT.

In its sample, this clonotype was seen many times. This may stem from a read error, because a much larger clone lies one nucleotide away. The rearrangement links TRBV7-3 to TRBJ2-3; D unclear. This CDR3 is built from 18 residues. The germline CDR1 and CDR2 sequences are SGHTA and FQGTGA. This CDR3 is CAGSCPYHPHRSTDTQYF. The CDR3 region has the DNA TGTGCCGGCAGCTGCCCCTACCACCCCCATCGGAGCACAGATACGCAGTATTTT. Complete variable domain (other parts from reference TRBV7-3 and TRBJ2-3): GAGVSQTPSNKVTEKGKYVELRCDPISGHTALYWYRQSLGQGPEFLIYFQGTGAADDSGLPNDRFFAVRPEGSVSTLKIQRTERGDSAVYLCAGSCPYHPHRSTDTQYFGPGTRLTVL.

This clonotype was recorded at least ten times. The chain uses TRBV7-2 and TRBJ2-5, with D perhaps matching TRBD2 (6 bases). CDR1 and CDR2 (germline): SGHTA, FQGNSA. V was shortened by 4 bases and J by 2 bases, with 11 bases between the two germline ends. The CDR3 spans 14 residues. The CDR3 is CASSSRGNQETQYF. Written as DNA, the CDR3 is TGTGCCAGCAGCTCCCGCGGGAATCAAGAGACCCAGTACTTC.

Comments on this clonotype: A junction end diverges from the germline sequence, so it may reflect a read error. J is TRBJ2-6 and V is TRBV12-3 or TRBV12-4; D is ambiguous. This CDR3 region has 14 residues. Written as DNA, the CDR3 is TGTGCCAGCACCAAGTTTTCTGTGGCCAACGTCCTGACTTTC. Translating it yields CASTKFSVANVLTF.

This clonotype was observed at least ten times. The CDR3 reads CACSRGLAEAFF. The CDR3 nucleotides are TGTGCCTGTAGTCGGGGGCTCGCTGAAGCTTTCTTT. V is TRBV30 and J is TRBJ1-1, with a weak D call TRBD1 (6 bases). From germline, CDR1 is GTSNPN and CDR2 SVGIG (reference sequence). V shed 6 bases and J shed 6 bases, with 14 bases lying between them. This CDR3 has 12 amino acids.

This clonotype has ten or more counts. This chain connects TRBV20-1 to TRBJ2-1, with 10 bases aligning to TRBD2. Per germline, CDR1 DFQATT and CDR2 SNEGSKA (reference sequence). The trim removed 5 bases at V and 3 bases at J, leaving 10 bases unmatched. There are 16 residues in the CDR3. The CDR3 protein is CSAAPLAGGLYNEQFF. In nucleotides, the CDR3 is TGCAGTGCTGCCCCTTTAGCGGGAGGCCTCTACAATGAGCAGTTCTTC.